Sequencing of this TCR beta chain was carried out in a study of OX40 agonist ivuxolimab in advanced cancers. Across the study: Dose-escalation subjects each had hepatocellular carcinoma, melanoma, renal cell or head and neck cancer. Prior anti-PD-1, anti-PD-L1 or anti-CTLA-4 therapy did not bar entry, and more than 35% had some. Study-level results: Nonresponders included some who also had low normalized T-cell clonal expansion.

The investigators sampled blood at baseline, at cycle 4 day 1, and at cycle 7 day 1. The CDR3 length is 14 residues. Germline V gene data show CDR1 as SGHRS and CDR2 as YFSETQ. V lost 3 bases and J lost 0, with 9 bases in between. As regards this clone: The target antigen is unknown.

Assay used: immunoSEQ multiplex PCR; TCRdb lists only in-frame clones, some missing. The data contain 100,000 or so clones, roughly 90% of them singletons. This sequence was found in an adult with an advanced solid tumor such as melanoma, head and neck, liver or kidney cancer. The rearrangement uses TRBV5-1 and TRBJ1-2; D is uncertain. Here the sequenced sample was CD4+ or CD8+ T cells sorted from blood, taken in a trial of the OX40 agonist ivuxolimab. CDR3 sequence reads: CASSWGAPNYGYTF. CDR3 in DNA: TGCGCCAGCAGCTGGGGAGCACCTAACTATGGCTACACCTTC.